This is a list of T cell receptor beta chains from one sample in a study of shared clonotypes between healthy human individuals. The method was immunoSEQ multiplex PCR; TCRdb's version includes in-frame clones alone and lacks a portion of them. The sample carries 550,000 to 700,000 clones, 73% recorded once. Sequencing was done on a sample of memory CD4+ T cells sorted from blood. The receptors were sampled from a woman under 40 in good health. Each CDR3 is given with its conserved first and last residue. The D gene is left open where the match is weak. Size is stated for part of the rows, as once, few or many counts, or as a class when the clone is expanded.

NA TRBJ1-5 TRBV6-1 NA CASEAGANQPQHF TGTGCCAGCGAAGCCGGGGCAAATCAGCCCCAGCATTTT
TRBD1 TRBJ2-1 TRBV5-5 many CASSLPTGGLYNEQFF TGTGCCAGCAGCTTACCAACAGGGGGCCTCTACAATGAGCAGTTCTTC
NA TRBJ2-5 TRBV4-2 NA CASSQGAQETQYF TGTGCCAGCAGCCAGGGAGCCCAAGAGACCCAGTACTTC
TRBD2 TRBJ2-1 TRBV27 NA CASRILAGSYNEQFF TGTGCCAGCAGGATCCTAGCGGGGAGCTACAATGAGCAGTTCTTC
NA TRBJ2-2 TRBV11-3 NA CASSLGQNTGELFF TGTGCCAGCAGCTTAGGGCAGAACACCGGGGAGCTGTTTTTT
NA TRBJ2-7 TRBV28 NA CASSFPSGAMKYF TGTGCCAGCAGTTTTCCCTCAGGGGCGATGAAGTACTTC
NA TRBJ1-2 TRBV10-3 once CAISELGLYGYTF TGTGCCATCAGTGAGCTGGGACTGTATGGCTACACCTTC
NA TRBJ2-7 TRBV10-2 NA CASSPPGSDSYEQYF TGCGCCAGCAGTCCACCGGGATCTGATTCCTACGAGCAGTACTTC
TRBD2 TRBJ2-1 TRBV25-1 NA CASSDSGSRNEQFF TGTGCCAGCAGTGATAGCGGGAGTAGGAATGAGCAGTTCTTC
TRBD2 TRBJ2-7 TRBV7-9 NA CASSTGAIPAGGSEQYF TGTGCCAGCAGCACAGGGGCGATTCCAGCGGGAGGATCCGAGCAGTACTTC
TRBD1 TRBJ1-2 TRBV6-5 NA CATPQLTGDSLGYTF TGTGCCACCCCCCAGCTCACAGGGGATTCCCTTGGCTACACCTTC
NA TRBJ2-4 TRBV5-4 NA CASSLDPVPAKNIQYF TGTGCCAGCAGCTTGGATCCCGTGCCGGCCAAAAACATTCAGTACTTC
TRBD1 TRBJ1-1 TRBV7-9 NA CASSSRNRGSQRKNTEAFF TGTGCCAGCAGCTCTCGTAACAGGGGGTCACAGCGAAAGAACACTGAAGCTTTCTTT
NA TRBJ2-1 TRBV6-1 once CASSATSNNNLFF TGTGCCAGCAGTGCCACTAGCAACAATAACCTGTTCTTC
NA TRBJ1-1 TRBV2 NA CASSDDRWDTEAFF TGTGCCAGCAGCGACGACAGGTGGGACACTGAAGCTTTCTTT
NA TRBJ2-3 TRBV28 NA CASRRMGLTSSGDTQYF TGTGCCAGCAGAAGAATGGGACTTACGTCTTCCGGAGATACGCAGTATTTT
TRBD2 TRBJ2-1 TRBV7-2 NA CASSLGGLAGGVNEQFF TGTGCCAGCAGCTTAGGAGGACTAGCGGGAGGAGTTAATGAGCAGTTCTTC
TRBD2 TRBJ2-7 TRBV29-1 NA CSVQTSGSNYEQYF TGCAGCGTCCAGACTAGCGGGAGCAACTACGAGCAGTACTTC
NA TRBJ2-7 TRBV5-6 NA CASSLVSTYEQYF TGTGCCAGCAGCTTAGTCAGTACCTACGAGCAGTACTTC
TRBD2 TRBJ2-7 TRBV15 NA CATSRDLSGSSPEQYF TGTGCCACCAGCAGAGATCTTAGCGGGAGTTCCCCCGAGCAGTACTTC
TRBD2 TRBJ2-3 TRBV6-5 once CASRASGRAWNTQYF TGTGCCAGCAGGGCTAGCGGGAGGGCCTGGAATACGCAGTATTTT
NA TRBJ2-7 TRBV20-1 NA CSARDGQTPYF TGCAGTGCTAGAGACGGACAGACGCCGTACTTC
NA TRBJ1-4 TRBV27 NA CASSLSSGVAGVRTELFF TGTGCCAGCAGTTTATCGAGTGGAGTTGCTGGGGTCCGAACGGAACTGTTTTTT
NA TRBJ2-1 TRBV20-1 NA CSAFSYNEQFF TGCAGTGCTTTTAGCTACAATGAGCAGTTCTTC
NA TRBJ2-1 TRBV14 NA CASSQEIEQFF TGTGCCAGCAGCCAAGAAATTGAGCAGTTCTTC
TRBD1 TRBJ2-5 TRBV27 NA CASSLRGRETQYF TGTGCCAGCAGTCTAAGGGGGCGAGAGACCCAGTACTTC
NA TRBJ2-1 TRBV27 NA CASSLRRMSGNEQFF TGTGCCAGCAGTTTACGGCGGATGAGCGGCAATGAGCAGTTCTTC
NA TRBJ2-3 TRBV5-8 many CASSLRADTQYF TGTGCCAGCAGCTTGAGAGCAGATACGCAGTATTTT
TRBD1 TRBJ2-1 TRBV7-3 NA CASSLFSGQGNNEQFF TGTGCCAGCAGCTTATTTTCGGGACAGGGAAACAATGAGCAGTTCTTC
NA TRBJ2-2 TRBV5-1 NA CASSPGTLGTGELFF TGCGCCAGCAGCCCCGGGACGCTTGGGACCGGGGAGCTGTTTTTT
NA TRBJ2-1 TRBV21-1 few CASSKVPGPSSYNEQFF TGTGCCAGCAGCAAAGTCCCGGGGCCCAGCTCCTACAATGAGCAGTTCTTC
TRBD1 TRBJ2-5 TRBV18 NA CASSPGQGAETQYF TGTGCCAGCTCCCCGGGACAGGGGGCAGAGACCCAGTACTTC
TRBD1 TRBJ2-3 TRBV10-3 NA CATGGSTDTQYF TGTGCCACAGGGGGCTCGACAGATACGCAGTATTTT
NA TRBJ2-1 TRBV4-1 NA CASSQGGIYNEQFF TGCGCCAGCAGCCAAGGGGGCATCTACAATGAGCAGTTCTTC
TRBD1 TRBJ1-5 TRBV18 NA CASSPSRTGNNQPQHF TGTGCCAGCTCACCATCCCGGACAGGGAACAATCAGCCCCAGCATTTT
NA TRBJ2-2 TRBV10-1 NA CASSHTGELFF TGCGCCAGCAGCCACACCGGGGAGCTGTTTTTT
NA TRBJ1-1 TRBV29-1 NA CSVGGGTPNTEAFF TGCAGCGTCGGGGGGGGGACACCGAACACTGAAGCTTTCTTT
TRBD1 TRBJ1-4 TRBV7-9 few CASSHSGTGGEKLFF TGTGCCAGCAGCCATTCCGGGACAGGGGGCGAAAAACTGTTTTTT
TRBD1 TRBJ1-2 TRBV4-1 NA CASSQDPGQGNGYTF TGCGCCAGCAGCCAAGATCCCGGACAGGGAAATGGCTACACCTTC
NA TRBJ2-5 TRBV11-2 NA CASSLGTAGGQETQYF TGTGCCAGCAGCCTCGGGACCGCCGGGGGCCAAGAGACCCAGTACTTC
NA TRBJ1-1 TRBV28 NA CASSLGHGEAFF TGTGCCAGCAGTTTGGGACATGGTGAAGCTTTCTTT